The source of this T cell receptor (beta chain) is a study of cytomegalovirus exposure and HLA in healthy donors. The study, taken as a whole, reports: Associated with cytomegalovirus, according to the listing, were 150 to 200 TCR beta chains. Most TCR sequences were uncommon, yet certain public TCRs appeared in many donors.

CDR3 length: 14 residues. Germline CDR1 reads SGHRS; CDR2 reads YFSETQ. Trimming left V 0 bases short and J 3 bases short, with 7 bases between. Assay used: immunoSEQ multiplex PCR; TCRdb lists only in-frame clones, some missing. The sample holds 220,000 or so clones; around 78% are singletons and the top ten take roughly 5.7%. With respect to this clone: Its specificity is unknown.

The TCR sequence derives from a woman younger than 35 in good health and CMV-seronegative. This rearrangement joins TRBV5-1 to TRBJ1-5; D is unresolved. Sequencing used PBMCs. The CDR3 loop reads CASSLGSDNQPQHF. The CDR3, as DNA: TGCGCCAGCAGCTTGGGAAGCGACAATCAGCCCCAGCATTTT. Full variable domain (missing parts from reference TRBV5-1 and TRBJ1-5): KAGVTQTPRYLIKTRGQQVTLSCSPISGHRSVSWYQQTPGQGLQFLFEYFSETQRNKGNFPGRFSGRQFSNSRSEMNVSTLELGDSALYLCASSLGSDNQPQHFGDGTRLSIL.